The rows below give T cell receptor beta chains drawn from one sample of a study of OX40 agonist ivuxolimab in advanced cancers. Libraries were prepared by immunoSEQ multiplex PCR; TCRdb keeps only in-frame clonotypes and omits some of them. The sample includes 80,000 or so clones, just over 90% of them seen just once. The sequenced sample was CD4+ or CD8+ T cells sorted from blood, obtained in a trial of the OX40 agonist ivuxolimab. The origin of the receptors is an adult with an advanced solid tumor such as melanoma, head and neck, liver or kidney cancer. The CDR3 runs from the conserved cysteine through the conserved F or W. The order of the fields is D gene, clone size, J gene, V gene, CDR3 DNA, CDR3 protein. A D gene is named only where the DNA matches it firmly. Some rows have no size entry. The others give once, few or many, or a class for an expanded clone.

D: NA
size: few
J: TRBJ1-4
V: TRBV4-2
DNA: TGTGCCAGCAGCCCCAGGGGTGAAAAACTGTTTTTT
CDR3: CASSPRGEKLFF

D: NA
size: NA
J: TRBJ1-1
V: TRBV27
DNA: TGTGCCAGCAGTCCCTCAATGGGGGGGGTGGGCACTGAAGCTTTCTTT
CDR3: CASSPSMGGVGTEAFF

D: TRBD2
size: NA
J: TRBJ2-1
V: TRBV29-1
DNA: TGCAGCGTTGAAGGACTAGCGGGAGGTTTCAATGAGCAGTTCTTC
CDR3: CSVEGLAGGFNEQFF

D: NA
size: NA
J: TRBJ2-2
V: TRBV9
DNA: TGTGCCAGCAGCGAAGGACAGAACACCGGGGAGCTGTTTTTT
CDR3: CASSEGQNTGELFF

D: NA
size: NA
J: TRBJ1-5
V: TRBV19
DNA: TGTGCCAGTAGTACAGATTGGGGGGAGAATCAGCCCCAGCATTTT
CDR3: CASSTDWGENQPQHF

D: NA
size: once
J: TRBJ2-7
V: TRBV15
DNA: TGTGCCACCAGCAGAGATGCCGGGTCCTACGAGCAGTACTTC
CDR3: CATSRDAGSYEQYF

D: NA
size: once
J: TRBJ1-1
V: TRBV10-1
DNA: TGCGCCAGCAGCGCCGACACTGTGAACACTGAAGCTTTCTTT
CDR3: CASSADTVNTEAFF

D: NA
size: once
J: TRBJ2-3
V: TRBV6-5
DNA: TGTGCCAGCAGTTACTCTAGCCAAAATACGCAGTATTTT
CDR3: CASSYSSQNTQYF

D: NA
size: once
J: TRBJ1-2
V: TRBV19
DNA: TGTGCCAGTAGTCCATCAGGGGTTGGGGCTAACTATGGCTACACCTTC
CDR3: CASSPSGVGANYGYTF

D: NA
size: NA
J: TRBJ1-2
V: TRBV14
DNA: TGTGCCAGCAGCCTTCCAGGAGGGCGGGGGCCCGACTATGGCTACACCTTC
CDR3: CASSLPGGRGPDYGYTF

D: NA
size: NA
J: TRBJ2-2
V: TRBV6-6
DNA: TGTGCCAGCACGGTCCGCACCGGGGAGCTGTTTTTT
CDR3: CASTVRTGELFF

D: NA
size: NA
J: TRBJ2-2
V: TRBV10-3
DNA: TGTGCCATCAGTGAGTCGAAGAGGGTCACCGGGGAGCTGTTTTTT
CDR3: CAISESKRVTGELFF

D: NA
size: NA
J: TRBJ2-3
V: TRBV9
DNA: TGTGCCAGCAGCGTAGACGGGGTAGGGATAGATACGCAGTATTTT
CDR3: CASSVDGVGIDTQYF

D: NA
size: NA
J: TRBJ1-5
V: TRBV4-3
DNA: TGCGCCAGCAGCCAAGATCTATTCCCGGTCGGTCAGCCCCAGCATTTT
CDR3: CASSQDLFPVGQPQHF

D: TRBD1
size: NA
J: TRBJ2-6
V: TRBV29-1
DNA: TGCAGCGTTGAGGGGGACAGGGCCAGCTCTGGGGCCAACGTCCTGACTTTC
CDR3: CSVEGDRASSGANVLTF

D: TRBD1
size: NA
J: TRBJ1-5
V: TRBV5-1
DNA: TGCGCCAGCAGCCCAGGGGGCCAAAGCCAGCCCCAGCATTTT
CDR3: CASSPGGQSQPQHF

D: TRBD1
size: NA
J: TRBJ2-3
V: TRBV4-3
DNA: TGCGCCAGCAGCCAAGAGGACAGGGTCGGCACAGATACGCAGTATTTT
CDR3: CASSQEDRVGTDTQYF

D: NA
size: NA
J: TRBJ2-1
V: TRBV4-1
DNA: TGCGCCAGCAGCCAGCTTGTGCAGGATGAGCAGTTCTTC
CDR3: CASSQLVQDEQFF

D: NA
size: NA
J: TRBJ1-4
V: TRBV9
DNA: TGTGCCAGCAGCGCCCAGGACAGCTCTAATGAAAAACTGTTTTTT
CDR3: CASSAQDSSNEKLFF

D: NA
size: NA
J: TRBJ2-7
V: TRBV28
DNA: TGTGCCAGCAGCCTCGACGGCAGCGGAGAGCAGTACTTC
CDR3: CASSLDGSGEQYF

D: NA
size: NA
J: TRBJ1-6
V: TRBV7-8
DNA: TGTGCCAGCAGCCAAGCAGGACAACTCCTCTCTTCACCCCTCCACTTT
CDR3: CASSQAGQLLSSPLHF

D: TRBD1
size: NA
J: TRBJ2-7
V: TRBV9
DNA: TGTGCCAGCAGCGTAGACAGGGGGCCCTACGAGCAGTACTTC
CDR3: CASSVDRGPYEQYF

D: NA
size: NA
J: TRBJ1-6
V: TRBV10-1
DNA: TGCCAGGTGGCCGGAACGCTTGGTAATTCACCCCTCCACTTT
CDR3: CQVAGTLGNSPLHF

D: NA
size: NA
J: TRBJ1-2
V: TRBV7-2
DNA: TGTGCCAGCAGCCAGAGTCTACAGGGTGACTACTATGGCTACACCTTC
CDR3: CASSQSLQGDYYGYTF

D: NA
size: NA
J: TRBJ2-5
V: TRBV6-5
DNA: TGTGCCAGCAGTTACTCCGAAAGAGAGACCCAGTACTTC
CDR3: CASSYSERETQYF

D: TRBD1
size: NA
J: TRBJ2-7
V: TRBV19
DNA: TGTGCCAGTAGTATTACCGGGACAGGGGCCTACGAGCAGTACTTC
CDR3: CASSITGTGAYEQYF

D: TRBD1
size: NA
J: TRBJ1-2
V: TRBV14
DNA: TGTGCCAGCAGCCGACTGACAGGGGACTATGGCTACACCTTC
CDR3: CASSRLTGDYGYTF

D: NA
size: NA
J: TRBJ2-7
V: TRBV27
DNA: TGTGCCAGCAGCGTCATAGCGGCCAGCTCCTACGAGCAGTACTTC
CDR3: CASSVIAASSYEQYF

D: NA
size: NA
J: TRBJ1-1
V: TRBV5-1
DNA: TGCGCCAGCAGCTTGGTTGGTCCGATGAACACTGAAGCTTTCTTT
CDR3: CASSLVGPMNTEAFF

D: NA
size: NA
J: TRBJ2-7
V: TRBV5-6
DNA: TGTGCCAGCAGCTTGAATGAAGAGGGGCAGTACTTC
CDR3: CASSLNEEGQYF

D: TRBD1
size: NA
J: TRBJ1-5
V: TRBV27
DNA: TGTGCCAGCAGTCTCGGACAGGGGGATCAGCCCCAGCATTTT
CDR3: CASSLGQGDQPQHF

D: NA
size: NA
J: TRBJ1-1
V: TRBV10-3
DNA: TGTGCCATCAGTGAGTCGGGAAGAGACACTGAAGCTTTCTTT
CDR3: CAISESGRDTEAFF

D: NA
size: NA
J: TRBJ1-1
V: TRBV6-6
DNA: TGTGCCAGCAGTTTTCCCGGAGGCGAGACTGAAGCTTTCTTT
CDR3: CASSFPGGETEAFF

D: TRBD1
size: NA
J: TRBJ1-2
V: TRBV6-5
DNA: TGTGCCAGCACCGACGGACAGGGCATATCCTTC
CDR3: CASTDGQGISF

D: TRBD2
size: NA
J: TRBJ2-1
V: TRBV11-2
DNA: TGTGCCAGCAGCTTAGATTCCGGGACTAGCGGGTACAATGAGCAGTTCTTC
CDR3: CASSLDSGTSGYNEQFF

D: NA
size: NA
J: TRBJ2-7
V: TRBV27
DNA: TGTGCCAGCAGTCCGGACGGAGACTCCTACGAGCAGTACTTC
CDR3: CASSPDGDSYEQYF

D: NA
size: NA
J: TRBJ1-1
V: TRBV19
DNA: TGTGCCAGTAGTATAACCGGGGGTACCACTGAAGCTTTCTTT
CDR3: CASSITGGTTEAFF

D: TRBD1
size: NA
J: TRBJ2-7
V: TRBV4-1
DNA: TGCGCCAGCAGCCAAGCGGAAGTAGGACAGGGGTTACACGAGCAGTACTTC
CDR3: CASSQAEVGQGLHEQYF

D: NA
size: once
J: TRBJ2-5
V: TRBV14
DNA: TGTGCCAGCAGCCATGTACATGCTTCACAAGAGACCCAGTACTTC
CDR3: CASSHVHASQETQYF

D: NA
size: NA
J: TRBJ2-7
V: TRBV29-1
DNA: TGCAGCGTTGAATTCGGAGAAACACTCTACGAGCAGTACTTC
CDR3: CSVEFGETLYEQYF

D: NA
size: NA
J: TRBJ1-1
V: TRBV19
DNA: TGTGCCAGTAATCTGAACACTGAAGCTTTCTTT
CDR3: CASNLNTEAFF

D: NA
size: NA
J: TRBJ1-1
V: TRBV5-1
DNA: TGCGCCAGCAGCTGGGAAGCACTGAACACTGAAGCTTTCTTT
CDR3: CASSWEALNTEAFF

D: NA
size: few
J: TRBJ1-1
V: TRBV19
DNA: TGTGCCAGTAGTATGGGTCGGATGAACACTGAAGCTTTCTTT
CDR3: CASSMGRMNTEAFF

D: TRBD1
size: NA
J: TRBJ1-6
V: TRBV10-1
DNA: TGCGCCAGCTGCAAGACCGGGACAGATAATTCACCCCTCCACTTT
CDR3: CASCKTGTDNSPLHF

D: NA
size: NA
J: TRBJ1-2
V: TRBV27
DNA: TGTGCCAGCAGTTTAGGGGGGGCGCATGGCTACACCTTC
CDR3: CASSLGGAHGYTF

D: NA
size: NA
J: TRBJ2-1
V: TRBV6-1
DNA: TGTGCCAGCAGTGAAGCGTCAACTGGCGCGAGCTCCTACAATGAGCAGTTCTTC
CDR3: CASSEASTGASSYNEQFF

D: TRBD2
size: NA
J: TRBJ2-1
V: TRBV28
DNA: TGTGCCAGCAGTACTGATGGACTAGCGTCCTACAATGAGCAGTTCTTC
CDR3: CASSTDGLASYNEQFF

D: TRBD2
size: once
J: TRBJ2-5
V: TRBV7-9
DNA: TGTGCCAGCAGCTCAGTGGCTAGCGGAGAGACCCAGTACTTC
CDR3: CASSSVASGETQYF

D: NA
size: NA
J: TRBJ1-2
V: TRBV6-6
DNA: TGTGCCAGCAGGGTCAGGGGTAACTATGGCTACACCTTC
CDR3: CASRVRGNYGYTF

D: NA
size: NA
J: TRBJ1-4
V: TRBV4-1
DNA: TGCGCCAGCAGCCTGGGAGATAATGAAAAACTGTTTTTT
CDR3: CASSLGDNEKLFF

D: NA
size: once
J: TRBJ2-3
V: TRBV28
DNA: TGTGCCAGCAGTTCCGACAGCCCCTACGCAGATACGCAGTATTTT
CDR3: CASSSDSPYADTQYF

D: NA
size: NA
J: TRBJ1-4
V: TRBV7-9
DNA: TGTGCCAGCAGCTTAGGTTCAACAGGGATTGAGGAAAAACTGTTTTTT
CDR3: CASSLGSTGIEEKLFF